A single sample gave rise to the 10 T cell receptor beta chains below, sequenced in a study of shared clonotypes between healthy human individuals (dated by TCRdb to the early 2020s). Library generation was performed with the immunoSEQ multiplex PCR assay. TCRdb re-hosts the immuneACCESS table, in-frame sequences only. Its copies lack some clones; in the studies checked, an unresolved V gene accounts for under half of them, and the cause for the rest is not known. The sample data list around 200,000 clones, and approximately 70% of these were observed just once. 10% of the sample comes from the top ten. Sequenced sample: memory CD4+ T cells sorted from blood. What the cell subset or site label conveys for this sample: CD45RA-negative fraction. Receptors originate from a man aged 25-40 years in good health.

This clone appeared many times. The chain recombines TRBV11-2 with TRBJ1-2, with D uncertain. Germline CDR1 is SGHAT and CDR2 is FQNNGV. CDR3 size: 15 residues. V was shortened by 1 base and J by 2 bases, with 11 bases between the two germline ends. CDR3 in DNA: TGTGCCAGCAGCTTAGGCCTGGGTGAGAACTATGGCTACACCTTC. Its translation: CASSLGLGENYGYTF.

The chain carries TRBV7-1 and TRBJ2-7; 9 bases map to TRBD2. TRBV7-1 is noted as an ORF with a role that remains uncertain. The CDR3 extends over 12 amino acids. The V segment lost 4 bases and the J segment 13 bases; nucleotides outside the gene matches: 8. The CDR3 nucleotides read TGTGCCAGCAGCTTAATAGCGGGAGTCCGTTACTTC. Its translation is CASSLIAGVRYF.

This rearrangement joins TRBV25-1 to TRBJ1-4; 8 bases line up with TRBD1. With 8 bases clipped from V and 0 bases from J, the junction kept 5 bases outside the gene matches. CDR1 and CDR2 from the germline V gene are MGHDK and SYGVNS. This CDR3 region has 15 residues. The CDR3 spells CASSPGGSTNEKLFF. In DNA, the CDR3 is TGTGCCAGCTCCCCAGGGGGCTCAACTAATGAAAAACTGTTTTTT.

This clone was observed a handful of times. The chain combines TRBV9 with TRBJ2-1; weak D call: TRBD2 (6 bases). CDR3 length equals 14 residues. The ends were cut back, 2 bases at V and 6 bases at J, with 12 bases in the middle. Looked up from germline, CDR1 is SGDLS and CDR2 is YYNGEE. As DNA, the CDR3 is TGTGCCAGCAGCGTTAGGAGGGATCGCAATGAGCAGTTCTTC. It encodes CASSVRRDRNEQFF.

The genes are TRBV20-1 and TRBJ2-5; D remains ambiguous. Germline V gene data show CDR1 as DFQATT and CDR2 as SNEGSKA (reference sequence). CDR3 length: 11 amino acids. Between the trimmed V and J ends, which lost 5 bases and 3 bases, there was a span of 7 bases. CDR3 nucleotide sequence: TGCAGTGCTCCCGGCAAAGAGACCCAGTACTTC. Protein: CSAPGKETQYF.

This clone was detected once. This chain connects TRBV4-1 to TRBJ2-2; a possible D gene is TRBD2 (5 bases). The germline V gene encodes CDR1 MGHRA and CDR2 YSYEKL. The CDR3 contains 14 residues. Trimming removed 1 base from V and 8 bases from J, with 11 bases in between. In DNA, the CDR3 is TGCGCCAGCAGCCAAGTCGGGGTCTCTGGGGAGCTGTTTTTT. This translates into CASSQVGVSGELFF.

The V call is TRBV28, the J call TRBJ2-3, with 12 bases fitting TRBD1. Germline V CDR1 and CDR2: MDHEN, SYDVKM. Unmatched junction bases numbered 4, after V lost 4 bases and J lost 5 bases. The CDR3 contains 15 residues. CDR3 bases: TGTGCCAGCAGTTGGGGGACAGGGGGCAGAGATACGCAGTATTTT. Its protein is CASSWGTGGRDTQYF. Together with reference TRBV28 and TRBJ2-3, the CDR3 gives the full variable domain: DVKVTQSSRYLVKRTGEKVFLECVQDMDHENMFWYRQDPGLGLRLIYFSYDVKMKEKGDIPEGYSVSREKKERFSLILESASTNQTSMYLCASSWGTGGRDTQYFGPGTRLTVL.

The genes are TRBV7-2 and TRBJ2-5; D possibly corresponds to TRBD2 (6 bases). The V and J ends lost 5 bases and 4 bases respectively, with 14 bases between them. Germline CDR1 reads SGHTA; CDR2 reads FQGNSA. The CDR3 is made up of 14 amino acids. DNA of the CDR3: TGTGCCAGCAGCCAGAGGGCGGGGAGAGAGACCCAGTACTTC. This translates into CASSQRAGRETQYF.

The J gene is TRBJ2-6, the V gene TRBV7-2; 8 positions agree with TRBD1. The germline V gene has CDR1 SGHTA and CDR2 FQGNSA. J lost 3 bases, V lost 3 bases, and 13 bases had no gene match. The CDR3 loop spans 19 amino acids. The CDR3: CASSFRLGTGAVGANVLTF. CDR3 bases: TGTGCCAGCAGCTTTAGGTTGGGGACAGGAGCTGTTGGGGCCAACGTCCTGACTTTC. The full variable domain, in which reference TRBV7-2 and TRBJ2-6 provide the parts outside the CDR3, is GAGVSQSPSNKVTEKGKDVELRCDPISGHTALYWYRQSLGQGLEFLIYFQGNSAPDKSGLPSDRFSAERTGGSVSTLTIQRTQQEDSAVYLCASSFRLGTGAVGANVLTFGAGSRLTVL.

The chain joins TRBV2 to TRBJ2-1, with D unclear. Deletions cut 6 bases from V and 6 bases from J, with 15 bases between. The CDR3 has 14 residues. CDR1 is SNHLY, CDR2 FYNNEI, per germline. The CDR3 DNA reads TGTGCCAGCAGAGTCCTCAAGGCCATCAATGAGCAGTTCTTC. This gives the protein CASRVLKAINEQFF.